The 11 T cell receptor beta chains below come from one sample, sequenced in a study of T cell responses to AZD1222 COVID-19 vaccine. TCRdb's copy holds only in-frame clones and misses some; the assay was immunoSEQ multiplex PCR. Of about 120,000 clones in the sample, about 91% were seen once. The source was peripheral blood, collected on day 0 of AZD1222 vaccination. All receptors derive from an adult in good health.

The DNA for the CDR3 is TGCGCCAGCAGCCAAGACAGCGGGATCGGTCAGCCCCAGCATTTT. This gives the protein CASSQDSGIGQPQHF. The V call is TRBV4-3, the J call TRBJ1-5; no reliable D call. The V gene lost 0 bases and the J gene lost 6 bases, with 12 bases spanning the gap. CDR1 is LGHNA and CDR2 is YSLEER in the germline V gene. The CDR3 loop spans 15 amino acids.

The V and J genes are TRBV18 and TRBJ1-5; D may be TRBD1 (6 bases). V was pared by 4 bases and J by 5 bases, with 15 bases between. This CDR3 has 15 residues. Germline loops: CDR1 KGHSH, CDR2 LQKENI. CDR3: CASSREGGSDQPQHF. The CDR3 DNA reads TGTGCCAGCTCACGGGAGGGGGGCAGCGATCAGCCCCAGCATTTT.

V gene TRBV19 combines with J gene TRBJ2-5; 7 nucleotides match TRBD2. CDR1 is LNHDA, CDR2 SQIVND, per germline (reference sequence). This CDR3 is built from 17 residues. The trim removed 2 bases at V and 2 bases at J, leaving 11 bases unmatched. The CDR3 nucleotides are TGTGCCAGTAGTATATCTCATGTAGGGGAGGGTCAAGAGACCCAGTACTTC. Translated, it gives CASSISHVGEGQETQYF.

The V call is TRBV7-9, the J call TRBJ1-4, with 10 bases aligning to TRBD1. Trimming removed 1 base from V and 5 bases from J; junction bases left unmatched: 4. The CDR3 length is 16 residues. In germline, CDR1 is SEHNR, CDR2 FQNEAQ (reference sequence). For the CDR3, the DNA is TGTGCCAGCAGCTTAGGCGTGGGACAGGGGAATGAAAAACTGTTTTTT. Translation gives CASSLGVGQGNEKLFF.

This clone is a singleton in its sample. The chain employs TRBV27 and TRBJ2-7; D is perhaps TRBD1 (7 bases). Trimming cost V 0 bases and J 5 bases, with 11 bases left between them. This CDR3 has 14 amino acids. Germline values: CDR1 MNHEY, CDR2 SMNVEV (reference sequence). This CDR3 is CASSLSPRGDEQYF. DNA of the CDR3: TGTGCCAGCAGTTTATCCCCCAGGGGGGACGAGCAGTACTTC.

This clone was counted a single time. The chain recombines TRBV7-2 with TRBJ1-1, with D tentatively TRBD1 (6 bases). The V gene's germline CDR1 is SGHTA and CDR2 FQGNSA. V lost 5 bases to trimming and J lost 3 bases, with 13 bases between them. The CDR3 is 14 residues long. The CDR3 DNA is TGTGCCAGCAGCCCCCGGCCAGGGGACACTGAAGCTTTCTTT. This sequence encodes CASSPRPGDTEAFF.

The rearrangement links TRBV6-5 to TRBJ2-1; D possibly corresponds to TRBD1 (6 bases). CDR1 is MNHEY and CDR2 is SVGAGI in the germline V gene. Trimming stripped 3 bases from V and 5 bases from J, with 14 bases between. CDR3 length: 15 amino acids. CDR3 DNA sequence: TGTGCCAGCAGTTATGGACAGCGACATAACAATGAGCAGTTCTTC. Its translation: CASSYGQRHNNEQFF.

The chain joins TRBV7-9 to TRBJ1-1; TRBD1 might be the D (5 bases). Germline V lookup: CDR1 SEHNR, CDR2 FQNEAQ (reference sequence). The CDR3 loop spans 15 amino acids. Between the trimmed V and J ends, which lost 0 bases and 4 bases, there was a span of 12 bases. In nucleotides, the CDR3 is TGTGCCAGCAGCTTAGCGCTTGGGGGAACCACTGAAGCTTTCTTT. Translating it yields CASSLALGGTTEAFF.

J is TRBJ1-3 and V is TRBV5-6; D ambiguous. The CDR3 spans 15 residues. The germline gives CDR1 SGHDT, CDR2 YYEEEE. Trimming shortened V by 2 bases and J by 4 bases, and 13 bases separated the two germline ends. The CDR3 here is CASSFSSGSGNTIYF. CDR3 coding DNA: TGTGCCAGCAGCTTTTCGTCCGGCTCGGGAAACACCATATATTTT.

Details on this clone: This CDR3 is also generated by other DNA sequences in the sample. The chain combines TRBV30 with TRBJ1-2; D unresolved. Germline V CDR1 and CDR2: GTSNPN, SVGIG (reference sequence). The V end was cut by 3 bases, the J end by 8 bases, with 7 bases between. This CDR3 is 10 amino acids long. The CDR3 loop reads CAWRKGGYTF. The CDR3 nucleotides read TGTGCCTGGAGGAAAGGCGGCTACACCTTC.

This sequence joins TRBV30 and TRBJ1-1, with D perhaps matching TRBD1 (5 bases). CDR1 is GTSNPN and CDR2 is SVGIG in the germline V gene (reference sequence). The CDR3 loop spans 12 amino acids. Trimming shortened V by 0 bases and J by 10 bases, and 12 bases separated the two germline ends. CDR3 amino acids: CAWSVPGRRAFF. CDR3 in DNA: TGTGCCTGGAGTGTCCCAGGGAGGCGAGCTTTCTTT. The full variable domain, rest sourced from reference TRBV30 and TRBJ1-1, is SQTIHQWPATLVQPVGSPLSLECTVEGTSNPNLYWYRQAAGRGLQLLFYSVGIGQISSEVPQNLSASRPQDRQFILSSKKLLLSDSGFYLCAWSVPGRRAFFGQGTRLTVV.